This TCR beta chain comes out of a study of regulatory T cells in long-lasting Graves disease. The overall study: Persistent Graves' disease meant over 5 years of antithyroid drugs with positive TSH receptor antibodies. General observations from the study: There was favoring of TRBV28, TRBJ1-2 and TRBJ2-5 in persistent disease.

Time point: persistent/refractory GD, antithyroid drugs over 5 years with positive TRAb. RNA extracted from PBMCs served as the sequencing template. An endocrinology department in Xi'an, China, recruited the patients. The V gene lost 5 bases and the J gene lost 8 bases, with 15 bases spanning the gap. The CDR3 contains 13 residues. With iRepertoire HTBI primers and Arm-PCR of CDR3 regions, TCR beta libraries were built. TCRdb called the multiplex PCR reads again in MiXCR, with one record for every CDR3 protein. Among roughly 700,000 distinct CDR3 sequences listed, around 30% were seen once. There are many counts of this clonotype. Its antigen is still unknown.

Sequencing used peripheral blood mononuclear cells (PBMCs), obtained when the disease was refractory, from a patient treated with antithyroid drugs. This clonotype was sampled from a female donor with Graves disease. V is TRBV12-3 or TRBV12-4 and J is TRBJ1-2; D is unresolved. The CDR3 region is CASSLRPKDGYTF. CDR3 in DNA: TGTGCCAGCAGTCTACGGCCCAAGGACGGCTACACCTTC.